Sequencing of this T cell receptor (beta chain) was carried out in a study of T cells expressing NK-cell markers. Study-level background: Each TCR beta repertoire originated in sorted T cells that were CD3+CD56+NKG2C+, CD3+CD56+NKG2C- or CD3+CD56-NKG2C+.

TCRdb reanalyzed the 5' RACE reads and collapses them to one entry per CDR3 protein, without DNA. Across 250,000 to 300,000 distinct CDR3 sequences, the top ten clones capture 4% to 5% of the sample. The CDR3 covers 15 residues. Germline V gene data show CDR1 as WSHSY and CDR2 as SAAADI. The J gene is TRBJ1-1, the V gene TRBV10-2; there is no DNA to check the TCRdb D call of TRBD1. The sequence was obtained from a woman between 18 and 75 years old in good health. The sequencing sample was made of blood T cells: a sorted CD56 or NKG2C T cell subset, CD4+ or CD8+ T cells, or bulk PBMC T cells (not recorded which). The CDR3 sequence is CASSGNRGGGTEAFF.